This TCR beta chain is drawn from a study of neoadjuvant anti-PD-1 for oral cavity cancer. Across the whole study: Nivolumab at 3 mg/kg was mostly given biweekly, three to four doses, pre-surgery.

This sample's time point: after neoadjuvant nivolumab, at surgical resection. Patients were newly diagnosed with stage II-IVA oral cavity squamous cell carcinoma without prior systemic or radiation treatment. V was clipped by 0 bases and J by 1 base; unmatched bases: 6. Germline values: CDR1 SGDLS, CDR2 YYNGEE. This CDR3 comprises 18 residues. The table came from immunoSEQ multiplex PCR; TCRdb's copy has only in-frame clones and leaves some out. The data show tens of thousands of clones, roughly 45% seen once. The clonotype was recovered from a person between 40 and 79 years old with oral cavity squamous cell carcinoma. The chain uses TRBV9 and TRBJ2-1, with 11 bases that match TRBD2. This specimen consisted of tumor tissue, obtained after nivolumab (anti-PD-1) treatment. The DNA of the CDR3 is TGTGCCAGCAGCGTAGAGGGTAGCGGGGGGGCATCCTACAATGAGCAGTTCTTC. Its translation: CASSVEGSGGASYNEQFF.